The present entry profiles one T cell receptor (beta chain) with its context. The data belong to a study of blood T cell repertoires in COVID-19. Study background: Samples representing acute and convalescent COVID-19 were sourced from the United States, Italy and Spain. PBMCs, B-cell-depleted T cells, or T cells provided the cDNA or gDNA that made up the material.

Methods used by the authors: Amplifying reference gene primers gave estimates of nucleated cell counts. Some clones are missing from TCRdb's copy, which holds only in-frame ones; the method was immunoSEQ multiplex PCR. That table is the source of V, J and clone size, and D and trimming were worked out from the DNA. The table lists about 190,000 clones, around 84% of them singletons, with under 15% in the top ten. The CDR3 loop spans 13 amino acids. The germline V and J ends were trimmed by 6 bases and 0 bases, with 8 bases remaining between them. Germline CDR1 is MNHEY and CDR2 is SMNVEV (reference sequence).

The specimen was peripheral blood. This receptor was identified in a man aged 25-45 years with active or convalescent COVID-19. The rearrangement joins TRBV27 to TRBJ1-1; unclear D gene. In DNA, the CDR3 is TGTGCCAGCAGGACCCGGGTGAACACTGAAGCTTTCTTT. Its translation is CASRTRVNTEAFF.